The next 27 T cell receptor beta chains were all read from a single sample in a study of blood T cell repertoires in COVID-19. Profiling relied on immunoSEQ multiplex PCR, and the TCRdb table lists in-frame clones only, not all of them. The sample includes 140,000 or so clones, 60% to 85% of them seen just once. What was sequenced was peripheral blood. All receptors derive from a man between 50 and 59 years old with acute or convalescent COVID-19.

The chain is built from TRBV5-1 and TRBJ1-1, with D possibly matching TRBD1 (5 bases). There are 15 residues in the CDR3. Germline CDR1 SGHRS, CDR2 YFSETQ. CDR3 coding DNA: TGCCCCACCAGCCCTGGGCGGGGGGGGAACACTGAAGCTTTCTTT. Protein: CPTSPGRGGNTEAFF. The variable domain in full, with the rest retrieved from reference TRBV5-1 and TRBJ1-1, is KAGVTQTPRYLIKTRGQQVTLSCSPISGHRSVSWYQQTPGQGLQFLFEYFSETQRNKGNFPGRFSGRQFSNSRSEMNVSTLELGDSALYLCPTSPGRGGNTEAFFGQGTRLTVV.

CDR3: CASSSGVSTDTQYF. In nucleotides, the CDR3 is TGTGCCAGCAGTAGCGGGGTAAGCACAGATACGCAGTATTTT. This chain uses TRBV6-5 with TRBJ2-3; 7 nucleotides match TRBD2. The CDR3 has 14 amino acids. The J segment lost 0 bases and the V segment lost 5 bases, leaving 2 bases of the junction unmatched. Germline CDR1 is MNHEY and CDR2 is SVGAGI.

J is TRBJ2-1 and V is TRBV5-1; 8 positions match TRBD1. This CDR3 region has 15 residues. Germline CDR1 and CDR2: SGHRS and YFSETQ. V gave up 4 bases and J gave up 6 bases; unmatched junction bases: 9. The CDR3 here is CASSLTGVPSNEQFF. The CDR3 DNA sequence: TGCGCCAGCAGCCTGACAGGGGTTCCTTCCAATGAGCAGTTCTTC.

The gene calls are TRBV28 and TRBJ2-7; D gene uncertain. The V end lost 5 bases, the J end lost 4 bases, and 9 bases lay between the germline ends. Germline lookup yields CDR1 MDHEN and CDR2 SYDVKM. CDR3 size: 12 residues. CDR3 in DNA: TGTGCCAGCAGTCTCCTAAGTTACGAGCAGTACTTC. This gives the protein CASSLLSYEQYF.

This sequence joins TRBV6-5 and TRBJ1-3, with D uncertain. Germline V gene data show CDR1 as MNHEY and CDR2 as SVGAGI. The CDR3 has 15 residues. The V end was cut by 7 bases, the J end by 4 bases, with 17 bases between. The CDR3, as DNA: TGTGCCAGCACTCCAACGGGTTCGCCCGGAAACACCATATATTTT. Translating it yields CASTPTGSPGNTIYF.

This clone occurred a few times. V usage is TRBV20-1 and J usage is TRBJ2-1; D may be TRBD1 or TRBD2 (6 bases each). The CDR3 totals 12 residues. V lost 3 bases, J lost 5 bases, and 8 bases lay in between. Looked up from germline, CDR1 is DFQATT and CDR2 is SNEGSKA (reference sequence). The CDR3 bases are TGCAGTGCTAGTGGGGGGCACAATGAGCAGTTCTTC. Amino acids: CSASGGHNEQFF.

This clone was recorded a few times. The genes are TRBV30 and TRBJ1-5; D is uncertain. The CDR3 length is 14 residues. Germline lookup yields CDR1 GTSNPN and CDR2 SVGIG (reference sequence). Trimming removed 3 bases at V and 4 bases at J, with 13 bases between. The CDR3: CAWSPGIGNQPQHF. CDR3 nucleotides: TGTGCCTGGAGCCCGGGGATTGGAAATCAGCCCCAGCATTTT.

This clone was observed a handful of times. V and J are TRBV10-3 and TRBJ1-5; no clear D. Per germline, CDR1 ENHRY and CDR2 SYGVKD. The CDR3 is 15 residues long. The germline V and J ends were trimmed by 4 bases and 4 bases, with 14 bases remaining between them. The CDR3 coding sequence is TGTGCCATCAGTGGCGCGGCTAGTCCTAATCAGCCCCAGCATTTT. Translating gives CAISGAASPNQPQHF.

This chain joins TRBV25-1 and TRBJ2-5, with 11 bases that match TRBD1. The CDR3 spans 15 residues. Germline values: CDR1 MGHDK, CDR2 SYGVNS. V lost 4 bases and J lost 4; bases outside the gene matches: 5. CDR3 DNA sequence: TGTGCCAGCAGTGTCGTGGACAGGGGGCTAGAGACCCAGTACTTC. Protein: CASSVVDRGLETQYF. The whole variable domain, filled in from reference TRBV25-1 and TRBJ2-5, reads EADIYQTPRYLVIGTGKKITLECSQTMGHDKMYWYQQDPGMELHLIHYSYGVNSTEKGDLSSESTVSRIRTEHFPLTLESARPSHTSQYLCASSVVDRGLETQYFGPGTRLLVL.

The rearrangement links TRBV7-8 to TRBJ1-2, with 9 bases matching TRBD1. Looked up from germline, CDR1 is SGHVS and CDR2 is FQNEAQ. With V trimmed by 3 bases and J by 6 bases, 11 bases remained unmatched. This CDR3 spans 16 amino acids. CDR3 sequence (DNA): TGTGCCAGCAGCTTTTATGTCCAGGACAGGGGAAATGGCTACACCTTC. It encodes CASSFYVQDRGNGYTF.

The chain recombines TRBV13 with TRBJ1-2; no clear D gene. Trimming took off 1 base at V and 0 bases at J, with 9 bases between the two ends. Germline-derived CDR1 and CDR2 are PRHDT and FYEKMQ (reference sequence). The CDR3 extends over 15 amino acids. In nucleotides, the CDR3 is TGTGCCAGCAGCTTAGTCGGGGTTACTAACTATGGCTACACCTTC. As protein: CASSLVGVTNYGYTF.

The chain joins TRBV5-5 to TRBJ2-3; D is uncertain. Per the germline V gene, CDR1 is SGHKS and CDR2 is YYEKEE (reference sequence). This CDR3 region has 12 residues. The V end was cut by 5 bases, the J end by 5 bases, with 9 bases between. In DNA form, the CDR3 reads TGTGCCAGCAGTACGACGGGAGATACGCAGTATTTT. Translation: CASSTTGDTQYF.

The chain combines TRBV14 with TRBJ2-7, with a tentative D call TRBD1 (6 bases). Germline CDR1 reads SGHDN; CDR2 reads FVKESK. The length of the CDR3 is 15 residues. Trimming cost V 2 bases and J 0 bases, with 11 bases left between them. CDR3 in amino acids: CASSQLGQLSYEQYF. In nucleotides, the CDR3 is TGTGCCAGCAGCCAACTTGGACAGCTCTCCTACGAGCAGTACTTC.

The genes are TRBV5-8 and TRBJ1-2; 8 nucleotides agree with TRBD1. CDR1 is SGHTS and CDR2 is YDEGEE in the germline V gene. Unmatched junction bases numbered 7, after V lost 3 bases and J lost 0 bases. This CDR3 spans 16 amino acids. As DNA, the CDR3 is TGTGCCAGCAGCTCTACTTGGACAGGGTCTAACTATGGCTACACCTTC. As protein: CASSSTWTGSNYGYTF.

This clone was picked up one time. The rearrangement links TRBV19 to TRBJ2-1, with 7 bases that match TRBD2. The CDR3 totals 14 residues. J lost 3 bases, V lost 5 bases, and 4 bases had no gene match. Germline V lookup: CDR1 LNHDA, CDR2 SQIVND (reference sequence). The DNA of the CDR3 is TGTGCCAGTAGTGGGGAGGGAGTCTACAATGAGCAGTTCTTC. It encodes CASSGEGVYNEQFF.

In DNA, the CDR3 is TGTGCCACCAGCATGACAGGGGCGGGTGAAAAACTGTTTTTT. Translating it yields CATSMTGAGEKLFF. The J gene is TRBJ1-4, the V gene TRBV15, with 8 nucleotides matching TRBD1. CDR1 and CDR2 (germline): LNHNV, YYDKDF (reference sequence). CDR3 length equals 14 residues. V lost 4 bases to trimming and J lost 7 bases; unmatched junction nucleotides: 5.

V usage is TRBV3-1 (or the pseudogene TRBV3-2) and J usage is TRBJ2-5; D unclear. CDR1 LGHDT and CDR2 YNNKEL come from the germline V gene (reference sequence). The CDR3 loop spans 14 amino acids. With 3 bases removed from V and 4 bases from J, the gap between germline ends came to 12 bases. In DNA, the CDR3 is TGTGCCAGCAGCCAGGGCAGTGGTTTAGAGACCCAGTACTTC. Its translation: CASSQGSGLETQYF.

V is TRBV30 and J is TRBJ1-2; D perhaps matches TRBD1 (6 bases). Deletions cut 6 bases from V and 4 bases from J, with 15 bases between. Looked up from germline, CDR1 is GTSNPN and CDR2 is SVGIG (reference sequence). CDR3 size: 13 residues. The DNA of the CDR3 is TGTGCCTGTAGGACGGGACACGGCTATGGCTACACCTTC. Translated, it gives CACRTGHGYGYTF.

CDR3 in DNA: TGCGCCAGCAGCCCGTTAGCGGGGGGCTCTGGGGCCAACGTCCTGACTTTC. Its translation: CASSPLAGGSGANVLTF. The rearrangement joins TRBV5-1 to TRBJ2-6; 10 nucleotides line up with TRBD2. V dropped 4 bases and J dropped 0; count of bases not matched to a gene: 4. Germline V gene lookup returns CDR1 SGHRS and CDR2 YFSETQ. The CDR3 sequence is 17 residues long.

The rearrangement joins TRBV5-1 to TRBJ2-3; TRBD2 matches 7 bases. The germline V gene encodes CDR1 SGHRS and CDR2 YFSETQ. The CDR3 totals 17 residues. V trimming: 0 bases; J trimming: 0 bases; junction bases outside the gene matches: 7. In DNA form, the CDR3 reads TGCGCCAGCAGCTTGGCCGCGAGCGGGGCTAGCACAGATACGCAGTATTTT. The encoded protein is CASSLAASGASTDTQYF.

This clone was detected only once. This chain uses TRBV3-1 (or the pseudogene TRBV3-2) with TRBJ2-5; 7 bases agree with TRBD2. The V segment lost 5 bases and the J segment 4 bases; nucleotides outside the gene matches: 1. Germline loops: CDR1 LGHDT, CDR2 YNNKEL (reference sequence). The CDR3 contains 12 residues. The CDR3 DNA reads as TGTGCCAGCAGCTCTAGCGGAGAGACCCAGTACTTC. It is translated as CASSSSGETQYF.

V is TRBV7-9 and J is TRBJ1-1; D uncertain. Trimming cost V 5 bases and J 1 base, with 8 bases left between them. Germline V gene sequence: CDR1 SEHNR, CDR2 FQNEAQ (reference sequence). The CDR3 extends over 13 amino acids. The CDR3 DNA sequence: TGTGCCAGCAGCCTTACAGCGAACACTGAAGCTTTCTTT. Protein: CASSLTANTEAFF.

The V gene is TRBV3-1 (or the pseudogene TRBV3-2), the J gene TRBJ2-2, with 10 bases that match TRBD2. V was clipped by 4 bases and J by 1 base; unmatched bases: 3. CDR3 length: 16 amino acids. Germline CDR1 is LGHDT and CDR2 is YNNKEL (reference sequence). DNA of the CDR3: TGTGCCAGCAGCCCTAGCGGGGGCGGGAACACCGGGGAGCTGTTTTTT. Amino acids: CASSPSGGGNTGELFF.

This sequence joins TRBV6-5 and TRBJ2-1, with 11 bases matching TRBD2. The CDR3 has 14 amino acids. Germline CDR1 is MNHEY and CDR2 is SVGAGI. The trim removed 6 bases at V and 8 bases at J, leaving 6 bases unmatched. CDR3 bases: TGTGCCAGCAGCCGGACTAGCGGGTGGGATGAGCAGTTCTTC. Protein product: CASSRTSGWDEQFF.

This rearrangement joins TRBV28 to TRBJ1-2; 7 bases align to TRBD1. The germline gives CDR1 MDHEN, CDR2 SYDVKM. Germline trimming cut 2 bases from V and 3 bases from J; bases unmatched to any gene: 3. There are 14 residues in the CDR3. In DNA, the CDR3 is TGTGCCAGCAGTTTAATACAGGGGTACTATGGCTACACCTTC. Amino acids: CASSLIQGYYGYTF.

The chain is built from TRBV6-1 and TRBJ2-5; 7 bases agree with TRBD1. CDR1 and CDR2 (germline): MNHNS, SASEGT. The length of the CDR3 is 15 residues. The V and J ends lost 5 bases and 3 bases, in that order; junction bases with no gene match: 9. The CDR3: CASSNTRTGEETQYF. The CDR3 nucleotides are TGTGCCAGCAGTAATACCCGTACAGGGGAAGAGACCCAGTACTTC.

This chain's CDR3 is CASSLGMGMGDTEAFF. In DNA, the CDR3 is TGCGCCAGCAGCTTGGGAATGGGGATGGGAGACACTGAAGCTTTCTTT. The chain links TRBV5-1 to TRBJ1-1, with D hard to call. The CDR3 is 16 residues long. Germline lookup yields CDR1 SGHRS and CDR2 YFSETQ. Trimming took 0 bases from V and 3 from J, leaving 15 bases between them.